These T cell receptor beta chains were read from a single sample in a study of siplizumab effects on memory and regulatory T cells. Sequencing was performed with immunoSEQ multiplex PCR; in TCRdb, only in-frame clones are kept and a portion is missing. The data show 57,000 or so clones, around three quarters seen once. The sample consisted of memory CD4+ T cells sorted from blood. Receptors were obtained from a human donor in good health. Each CDR3 is given with its conserved first and last residue. The order of the fields is D gene, V gene, J gene, clone size, CDR3 protein, CDR3 DNA. D genes are given only for firm matches. For some rows the clone size is stated as once, few or many, or as a class when expanded; others skip it.

TRBD2,TRBV7-3,TRBJ2-5,once,CASSLNRLAGGKETQYF,TGTGCCAGCAGCCTCAATCGACTAGCGGGGGGGAAAGAGACCCAGTACTTC
NA,TRBV4-3,TRBJ1-1,NA,CASSQGSGPRAAFF,TGCGCCAGCAGCCAAGGGTCCGGGCCCCGGGCGGCTTTCTTT
TRBD2,TRBV4-3,TRBJ2-3,NA,CASSQDPVGGTDTQYF,TGCGCCAGCAGCCAAGATCCGGTCGGGGGGACAGATACGCAGTATTTT
NA,TRBV29-1,TRBJ2-7,few,CRQGWEDPYEQYF,TGCAGACAAGGGTGGGAAGACCCCTACGAGCAGTACTTC
NA,TRBV4-1,TRBJ1-5,NA,CASSQGTPNQPQHF,TGCGCCAGCAGCCAAGGGACGCCGAATCAGCCCCAGCATTTT
NA,TRBV7-7,TRBJ2-5,NA,CASSARLELAETQYF,TGTGCCAGCAGCGCAAGACTAGAGCTGGCAGAGACCCAGTACTTC
NA,TRBV5-1,TRBJ2-1,NA,CASSLESEQFF,TGCGCCAGCAGCCTTGAGAGCGAGCAGTTCTTC
TRBD1,TRBV6-5,TRBJ1-6,NA,CASSLGQGFNSPLHF,TGTGCCAGCAGCCTGGGACAGGGTTTCAATTCACCCCTCCACTTT
NA,TRBV6-5,TRBJ1-1,NA,CASSYRGTGNTEAFF,TGTGCCAGCAGTTACCGAGGAACAGGGAACACTGAAGCTTTCTTT
TRBD1,TRBV27,TRBJ1-2,NA,CASRPFGTAYGYTF,TGTGCCAGCAGACCATTCGGGACAGCTTATGGCTACACCTTC
NA,TRBV7-9,TRBJ1-2,once,CASTQAGGRGYTF,TGTGCCAGCACCCAGGCGGGGGGTAGGGGCTACACCTTC
NA,TRBV5-1,TRBJ1-5,NA,CASSFTGVGNQPQHF,TGCGCCAGCAGCTTCACCGGGGTTGGGAATCAGCCCCAGCATTTT
TRBD2,TRBV4-1,TRBJ2-7,NA,CASSQDPAGRGYEQYF,TGCGCCAGCAGCCAAGATCCAGCGGGGAGAGGCTACGAGCAGTACTTC
NA,TRBV30,TRBJ2-3,NA,CAWSLGGKTDTQYF,TGTGCCTGGAGTCTAGGGGGGAAAACAGATACGCAGTATTTT
NA,TRBV7-2,TRBJ2-7,once,CASSFGTQSPYEQYF,TGTGCCAGCAGCTTTGGGACTCAAAGCCCCTACGAGCAGTACTTC
NA,TRBV5-4,TRBJ2-1,NA,CASSLAGGSNEQFF,TGTGCCAGCAGCTTGGCGGGTGGCTCTAATGAGCAGTTCTTC
NA,TRBV15,TRBJ2-7,NA,CATSREDQEATYEQYF,TGTGCCACCAGCAGAGAGGATCAGGAGGCAACTTACGAGCAGTACTTC
NA,TRBV2,TRBJ1-5,NA,CASSEEGTSNQPQHF,TGTGCCAGCAGTGAAGAAGGGACGAGCAATCAGCCCCAGCATTTT
TRBD1,TRBV11-1,TRBJ1-2,NA,CASSSTGTGGLLYGYTF,TGTGCCAGCAGCTCGACCGGAACAGGGGGACTATTATATGGCTACACCTTC
NA,TRBV6-1,TRBJ1-1,NA,CASSYTGKAFF,TGTGCCAGCAGTTACACCGGAAAAGCTTTCTTT
NA,TRBV29-1,TRBJ2-3,NA,CSVSRGDTNTDTQYF,TGCAGCGTTAGTCGAGGGGACACGAACACAGATACGCAGTATTTT
TRBD1,TRBV2,TRBJ1-1,NA,CASRADREGAFF,TGTGCCAGCAGGGCTGACAGGGAGGGGGCTTTCTTT
NA,TRBV6-6,TRBJ1-3,NA,CASTLGGYAGNTIYF,TGTGCCAGCACTCTAGGTGGCTACGCTGGAAACACCATATATTTT
NA,TRBV20-1,TRBJ2-7,NA,CSARKGYEQYF,TGCAGTGCTAGAAAAGGGTACGAGCAGTACTTC
NA,TRBV9,TRBJ2-5,NA,CASSVGVGKETQYF,TGTGCCAGCAGCGTAGGGGTGGGAAAAGAGACCCAGTACTTC